This T cell receptor beta chain is drawn from a study of blood T cell repertoires in COVID-19. Background on the study: Samples came from the United States, Italy and Spain, spanning acute and convalescent COVID-19. PBMCs, B-cell-depleted T cells, or T cells provided the cDNA or gDNA that made up the material.

Data came from immunoSEQ multiplex PCR; TCRdb stores just in-frame clones and leaves some out. The data hold some 320,000 clones, with 85% to 95% observed a single time. People in the exposed group encountered a COVID-19 case within 2 weeks before entering the study. Material: PBMCs or T cells enriched from blood (not recorded which). The TCR originated in a woman aged 25 to 45 who had been exposed to COVID-19.

This CDR3 reads CSVAGYSGTDTQYF. DNA of the CDR3: TGCAGCGTTGCAGGGTACTCCGGCACAGATACGCAGTATTTT. The V gene is TRBV29-1, the J gene TRBJ2-3; D might be TRBD1 (5 bases). Deletions cut 4 bases from V and 1 base from J, with 12 bases between. Germline V gene sequence: CDR1 SQVTM, CDR2 ANQGSEA. The CDR3 covers 14 residues.